The source of this T cell receptor beta chain is a study of graft-versus-host responses after intestinal transplantation. Study details: The whole recipient group had anti-thymocyte globulin induction followed by tacrolimus and steroids for around three years.

This table comes from immunoSEQ multiplex PCR, and its TCRdb copy is limited to in-frame clones, with some not included. The sample has roughly 25,000 clones; over 65% are singletons. This clone was seen only once. V lost 4 bases, J lost 1 base, and 2 bases stayed unmatched. The CDR3 consists of 15 residues. Germline V gene data show CDR1 as SGHRS and CDR2 as YFSETQ. The sequence was obtained from a human patient who received an intestinal transplant, so some T cells may come from the graft donor. The sequences come from PBMCs, collected around 29 days after intestinal transplant. The chain couples TRBV5-1 to TRBJ2-2; TRBD1 matches at 9 bases. CDR3: CASSRTGENTGELFF. The CDR3 DNA is TGCGCCAGCAGCCGGACAGGGGAGAACACCGGGGAGCTGTTTTTT.